A selection of T cell receptor beta chains follows, all from one sample in a study of shared clonotypes between healthy human individuals. Here immunoSEQ multiplex PCR was the method, and the copy in TCRdb shows in-frame clones only, minus some. The sample includes under 2,000,000 clones, about 95% of them seen just once. The sequenced material came from naive CD8+ T cells sorted from blood. These receptors were collected from a man aged 18 to 29 in good health. Each CDR3 is given with its conserved first and last residue. A D gene is named only where the DNA matches it firmly. The size field is filled for only some rows; it gives once, few, many or a size class.

>.|TRBV19|.|TRBJ1-5
TGTGCCAGTAGTATAAGGTGGGATCAGCCCCAGCATTTT
CASSIRWDQPQHF
>once|TRBV29-1|.|TRBJ2-3
TGCAGCGTCGCAGGGGCCCACAGCACAGATACGCAGTATTTT
CSVAGAHSTDTQYF
>.|TRBV11-2|.|TRBJ1-1
TGTGCCAGCAGCCGTTTCGCGGGGAGGGATGAAGCTTTCTTT
CASSRFAGRDEAFF
>.|TRBV4-1|TRBD2|TRBJ2-5
TGCGCCAGCAGCCAAGATTCCGGACTAGCGGGAGGCCAAGAGACCCAGTACTTC
CASSQDSGLAGGQETQYF
>.|TRBV27|TRBD1|TRBJ1-5
TGTGCCAGCAGTAGCGCCGGGACAGGGGGGGAGGGCAGCCAGCCCCAGCATTTT
CASSSAGTGGEGSQPQHF
>.|TRBV5-6|.|TRBJ1-1
TGTGCCAGCAGCTTCTTGACGAACACTGAAGCTTTCTTT
CASSFLTNTEAFF
>.|TRBV4-1|TRBD2|TRBJ2-3
TGCGCCAGCAGCCAAACCGGGACTAGCGGGAGGGTTACGCAGTATTTT
CASSQTGTSGRVTQYF
>.|TRBV4-1|.|TRBJ2-7
TGCGCCAGCAGCCAAGATTGGGGCCAGGAGCAGTACTTC
CASSQDWGQEQYF
>.|TRBV7-9|.|TRBJ1-1
TGTGCCAGCAGCTTTATGGGGGGGAACACTGAAGCTTTCTTT
CASSFMGGNTEAFF
>.|TRBV4-3|TRBD1|TRBJ1-3
TGCGCCAGCAGCCAAGATTCGGGGACAGGGGCCGGAAACACCATATATTTT
CASSQDSGTGAGNTIYF
>.|TRBV6-5|.|TRBJ2-5
TGTGCCAGCAGTTACAACGCACAGACCCAGTACTTC
CASSYNAQTQYF
>.|TRBV7-8|.|TRBJ2-7
TGTGCCAGCAGCTGGCTCTTTAGAGGGGAAAGCTCCTACGAGCAGTACTTC
CASSWLFRGESSYEQYF
>.|TRBV21-1|.|TRBJ1-5
TGTGCCAGCAGCATCCCTCGGGCAGGGGACGGAGATCAGCCCCAGCATTTT
CASSIPRAGDGDQPQHF
>.|TRBV7-9|.|TRBJ2-7
TGTGCCAGCAGCTTAGTAAGAGGGGACGAGCAGTACTTC
CASSLVRGDEQYF
>once|TRBV27|TRBD2|TRBJ2-7
TGTGCCAGCAGCCGGGGGGTCCTCTCCTACGAGCAGTACTTC
CASSRGVLSYEQYF
>once|TRBV7-6|.|TRBJ2-7
TGTGCCAGCAGCTTAGATGTGGGAAAATACGAGCAGTACTTC
CASSLDVGKYEQYF
>.|TRBV15|.|TRBJ2-1
TGTGCCACCAGCAGCACACGGTACAATGAGCAGTTCTTC
CATSSTRYNEQFF
>.|TRBV5-6|.|TRBJ2-7
TGTGCCAGCAGCTTGGAGGGAGGCCCCTACGAGCAGTACTTC
CASSLEGGPYEQYF
>.|TRBV27|TRBD2|TRBJ2-5
TGTGCCAGCAGTTTGGCTAGCGGGAGCGGGACCCAGTACTTC
CASSLASGSGTQYF
>.|TRBV14|.|TRBJ2-2
TGTGCCAGCAGCCAAACCCCAGATGACACCGGGGAGCTGTTTTTT
CASSQTPDDTGELFF
>.|TRBV28|TRBD1|TRBJ1-5
TGTGCCAGCAGCCGGGACAGGGAGGTGGGTCAGCCCCAGCATTTT
CASSRDREVGQPQHF
>.|TRBV7-3|.|TRBJ1-1
TGTGCCAGCAGCTTAAAGCACAGGGCTACCAACACTGAAGCTTTCTTT
CASSLKHRATNTEAFF
>.|TRBV6-5|TRBD1|TRBJ2-3
TGTGCCAGCAGTTACATACAGGGGGCCTCAGATACGCAGTATTTT
CASSYIQGASDTQYF
>once|TRBV7-9|TRBD1|TRBJ2-5
TGTGCCAGCAGCTTTCGGACAGGGGGCCAAGAGACCCAGTACTTC
CASSFRTGGQETQYF
>.|TRBV25-1|TRBD1|TRBJ1-4
TGTGCCAGCAGTGACCCCATGACAGGGCTTGAAAAACTGTTTTTT
CASSDPMTGLEKLFF
>.|TRBV5-1|.|TRBJ2-7
TGCGCCAGCAGCTTGGGCGACTACGAGCAGTACTTC
CASSLGDYEQYF
>.|TRBV11-2|TRBD2|TRBJ2-1
TGTGCCAGCAGCTTAGTTCATGCCCTAGCGGGAACCTATGAGCAGTTCTTC
CASSLVHALAGTYEQFF
>.|TRBV6-1|.|TRBJ2-7
TGTGCCAGCAGTGAATATGGATCCTACGAGCAGTACTTC
CASSEYGSYEQYF